Described below is a single TCR beta chain sequence and its context. Its antigen is as yet unknown. The time point: newly diagnosed GD, antithyroid drugs for less than 3 months. From RNA extracted from PBMCs, the TCR library was made. J gave up 2 bases and V 3 bases, and 9 bases lay outside the gene matches. The length of the CDR3 is 16 residues. Germline CDR1 DFQATT, CDR2 SNEGSKA (reference sequence). The sample belongs to a study of regulatory T cells in long-lasting Graves disease. Across the study: Graves' patients diagnosed newly had used antithyroid drugs under 3 months.

Study-wide points: Persistent cases favored TRBV28, TRBJ1-2 and TRBJ2-5. Whereas new patients shared about 980 public clonotypes, persistent patients shared more, at about 2,700.

The authors built TCR beta libraries using iRepertoire HTBI primers and Arm-PCR of CDR3 regions. Via MiXCR, TCRdb re-called the multiplex PCR reads, giving one row per CDR3 protein. The sample records about 460,000 distinct CDR3 sequences, about 14% being singletons. This sample was also put to use in a study of T cells in Graves' hyperthyroidism and ophthalmopathy.

The TCR comes from a woman between 50 and 59 years old with Graves disease. Material: peripheral blood mononuclear cells (PBMCs), obtained at new diagnosis, from a patient treated with antithyroid drugs. This sequence joins TRBV20-1 and TRBJ2-7, with 11 bases identical to TRBD2. The CDR3 sequence is CSASPLLAGVAYEQYF. The DNA for the CDR3 is TGCAGTGCTAGCCCCCTACTAGCGGGAGTTGCCTACGAGCAGTACTTC.